This TCR beta chain was captured by sequencing in a study of post-analysis software for immune sequencing data. At the level of the study: The courses of disease that were included comprised relapsing-remitting, secondary progressive and progressive-relapsing multiple sclerosis.

Germline V gene lookup returns CDR1 MDHEN and CDR2 SYDVKM. The CDR3 covers 14 residues. Deletions cut 4 bases from V and 3 bases from J, with 13 bases between. As for this clonotype: Its antigen is not known.

Findings and limits, study-wide: Controls significantly exceeded multiple sclerosis patients in normalized Chao1 diversity. Patients used five TRBV segments, including TRBV5-6, TRBV5-1 and TRBV20-1, more often than controls.

Researchers reported that TCR beta cDNA libraries carried unique molecular identifiers. Once roughly 0.9 to 10 million T cells were used, hundreds of thousands of cDNA molecules resulted. One entry per CDR3 protein results from TCRdb running MiXCR on the PCR reads. Of around 710,000 distinct CDR3 sequences listed, about half are singletons. Material for sequencing was blood. This chain links TRBV28 with TRBJ2-7; D possibly corresponds to TRBD1 (6 bases). This TCR was sampled from a girl aged 10 to 17 with multiple sclerosis. DNA of the CDR3: TGTGCCAGCAGTTCCACGGACAGAAGCTACGAGCAGTACTTC. Protein sequence: CASSSTDRSYEQYF.